This T cell receptor beta chain was documented in a study of graft-versus-host responses after intestinal transplantation. As for the study in general: Each transplant was multivisceral, liver-intestinal, or isolated intestinal.

Remarks on this clone: Antigen: not known.

The CDR3 consists of 13 residues. Trimming removed 3 bases at V and 7 bases at J, with 14 bases between. CDR1 and CDR2 (germline): SGDLS, YYNGEE. Sequenced by immunoSEQ multiplex PCR; TCRdb stores in-frame clones only, minus some. This sample has about 110,000 clones, with 90% to 95% found just once. This chain uses TRBV9 with TRBJ2-7, with D perhaps matching TRBD2 (6 bases). The sequencing used unstimulated CD4+ T cells sorted from spleen or lymph node cells, collected before transplant. The TCR comes from a human donor who was the organ donor for an intestinal transplant. The DNA of the CDR3 is TGTGCCAGCAGCGCAAAAGGTGGGGGGGAGCAGTACTTC. Translated: CASSAKGGGEQYF.